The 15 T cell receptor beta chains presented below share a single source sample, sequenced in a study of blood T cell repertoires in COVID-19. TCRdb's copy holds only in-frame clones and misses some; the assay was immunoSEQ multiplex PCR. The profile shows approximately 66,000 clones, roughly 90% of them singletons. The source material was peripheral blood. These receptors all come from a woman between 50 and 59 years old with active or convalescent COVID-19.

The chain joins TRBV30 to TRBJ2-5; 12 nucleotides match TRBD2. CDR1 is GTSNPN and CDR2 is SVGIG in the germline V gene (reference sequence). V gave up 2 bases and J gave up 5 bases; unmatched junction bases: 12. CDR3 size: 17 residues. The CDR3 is CAWSKLAGGTWAETQYF. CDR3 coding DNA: TGTGCCTGGAGTAAGCTAGCGGGAGGGACGTGGGCGGAGACCCAGTACTTC.

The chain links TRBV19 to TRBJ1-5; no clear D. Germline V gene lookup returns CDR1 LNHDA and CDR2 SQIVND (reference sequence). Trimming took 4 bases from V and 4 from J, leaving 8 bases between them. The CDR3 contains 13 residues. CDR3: CASSRGINQPQHF. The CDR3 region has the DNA TGTGCCAGTAGTAGAGGGATTAATCAGCCCCAGCATTTT.

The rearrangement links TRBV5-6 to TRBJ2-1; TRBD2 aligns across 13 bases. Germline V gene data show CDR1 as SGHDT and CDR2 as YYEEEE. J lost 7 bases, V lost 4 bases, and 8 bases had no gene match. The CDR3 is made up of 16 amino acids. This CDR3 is CASSPLGLAGDNEQFF. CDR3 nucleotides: TGTGCCAGCAGCCCCCTAGGACTAGCGGGAGATAATGAGCAGTTCTTC. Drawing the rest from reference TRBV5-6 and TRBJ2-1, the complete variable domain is DAGVTQSPTHLIKTRGQQVTLRCSPKSGHDTVSWYQQALGQGPQFIFQYYEEEERQRGNFPDRFSGHQFPNYSSELNVNALLLGDSALYLCASSPLGLAGDNEQFFGPGTRLTVL.

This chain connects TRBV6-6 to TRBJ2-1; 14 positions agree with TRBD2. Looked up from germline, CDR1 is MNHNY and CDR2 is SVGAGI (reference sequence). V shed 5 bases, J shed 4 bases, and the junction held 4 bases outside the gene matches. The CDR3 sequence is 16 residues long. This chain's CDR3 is CASSKGTSGGYNEQFF. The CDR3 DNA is TGTGCCAGCAGTAAGGGGACTAGCGGGGGTTACAATGAGCAGTTCTTC.

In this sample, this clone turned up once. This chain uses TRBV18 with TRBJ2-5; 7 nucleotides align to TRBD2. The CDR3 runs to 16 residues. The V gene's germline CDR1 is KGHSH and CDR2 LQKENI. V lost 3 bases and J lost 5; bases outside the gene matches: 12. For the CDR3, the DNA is TGTGCCAGCTCACCTCAACCCAAGGGGAGGGAGGAGACCCAGTACTTC. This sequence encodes CASSPQPKGREETQYF.

CDR3 region: CASSDGTVNEQYF. The DNA for the CDR3 is TGTGCCAGCTCAGATGGGACAGTAAACGAGCAGTACTTC. The rearrangement links TRBV18 to TRBJ2-7; TRBD1 agrees at 7 bases. There are 13 residues in the CDR3. The V gene's germline CDR1 is KGHSH and CDR2 LQKENI. J gave up 5 bases and V 5 bases, and 6 bases lay outside the gene matches.

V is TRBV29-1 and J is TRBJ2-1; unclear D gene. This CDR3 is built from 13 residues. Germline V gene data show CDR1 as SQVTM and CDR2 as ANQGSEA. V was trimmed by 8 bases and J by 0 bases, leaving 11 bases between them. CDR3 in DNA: TGCAGCTCCGCACCCAGCTCCTACAATGAGCAGTTCTTC. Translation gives CSSAPSSYNEQFF.

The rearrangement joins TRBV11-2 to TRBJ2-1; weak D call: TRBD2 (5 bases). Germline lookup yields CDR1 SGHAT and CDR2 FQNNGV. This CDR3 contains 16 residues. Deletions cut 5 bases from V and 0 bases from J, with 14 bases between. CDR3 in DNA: TGTGCCAGCAGCCCCAATAGCGAAAGCTCCTACAATGAGCAGTTCTTC. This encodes CASSPNSESSYNEQFF.

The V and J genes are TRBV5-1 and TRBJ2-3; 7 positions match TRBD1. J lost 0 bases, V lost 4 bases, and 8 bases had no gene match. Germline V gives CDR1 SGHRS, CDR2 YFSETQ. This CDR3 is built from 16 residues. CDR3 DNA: TGCGCCAGCAGCCTCTCCGGGACAGCTAGCACAGATACGCAGTATTTT. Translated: CASSLSGTASTDTQYF.

In DNA form, the CDR3 reads TGCGCCAGCAGCTTGATTGGCAGGACTGAAGCTTTCTTT. Protein product: CASSLIGRTEAFF. The chain links TRBV5-1 to TRBJ1-1; the D is unclear. CDR3 length: 13 residues. V was trimmed by 1 base and J by 5 bases, leaving 9 bases between them. The germline CDR1 and CDR2 sequences are SGHRS and YFSETQ.

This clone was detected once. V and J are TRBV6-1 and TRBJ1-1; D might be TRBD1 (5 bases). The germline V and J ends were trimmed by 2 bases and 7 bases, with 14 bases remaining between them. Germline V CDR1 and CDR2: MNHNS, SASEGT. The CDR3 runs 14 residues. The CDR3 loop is CASSEPIDSFEAFF. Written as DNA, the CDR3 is TGTGCCAGCAGTGAACCGATAGACAGTTTTGAAGCTTTCTTT.

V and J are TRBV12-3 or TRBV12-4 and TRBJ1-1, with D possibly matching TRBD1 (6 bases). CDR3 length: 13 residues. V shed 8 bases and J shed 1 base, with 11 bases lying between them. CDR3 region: CASHRDTNTEAFF. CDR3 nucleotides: TGTGCCAGCCACAGGGACACGAACACTGAAGCTTTCTTT.

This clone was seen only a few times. The CDR3 nucleotides read TGTGCCAGCAGCCGAGGTAGTGGCGGATTCTACGAGCAGTACTTC. It encodes CASSRGSGGFYEQYF. J is TRBJ2-7 and V is TRBV9; D is undetermined. V lost 4 bases and J 3 bases, leaving 17 bases between the germline ends. There are 15 residues in the CDR3. From germline, CDR1 is SGDLS and CDR2 YYNGEE. Full variable domain (missing parts from reference TRBV9 and TRBJ2-7): DSGVTQTPKHLITATGQRVTLRCSPRSGDLSVYWYQQSLDQGLQFLIQYYNGEERAKGNILERFSAQQFPDLHSELNLSSLELGDSALYFCASSRGSGGFYEQYFGPGTRLTVT.

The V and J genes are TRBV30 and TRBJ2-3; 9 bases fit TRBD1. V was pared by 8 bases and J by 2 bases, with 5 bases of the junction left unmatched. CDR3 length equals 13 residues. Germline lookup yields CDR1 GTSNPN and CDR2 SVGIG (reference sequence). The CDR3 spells CARDRVYTDTQYF. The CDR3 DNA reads TGTGCCAGGGACAGGGTATACACAGATACGCAGTATTTT.

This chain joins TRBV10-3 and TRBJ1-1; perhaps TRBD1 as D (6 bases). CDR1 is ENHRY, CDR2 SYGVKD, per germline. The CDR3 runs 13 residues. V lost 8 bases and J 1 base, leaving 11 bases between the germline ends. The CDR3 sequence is CAIANRENTEAFF. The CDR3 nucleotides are TGTGCCATCGCCAACAGGGAGAACACTGAAGCTTTCTTT.